This entry describes one T cell receptor beta chain. Its antigen remains unidentified. The sample holds no much larger clone one base away, and base qualities are not on file. The sample is drawn from a study of blood T cells in healthy people across ages (dated by TCRdb to the mid-2010s). General notes on the study: In model experiments, template switching captured about one uniquely barcoded TCR beta cDNA molecule for every two T cells. Age-related changes in TCR beta repertoire diversity were measured in the study by deep sequencing normalized with unique cDNA molecular identifiers. The donors were split into four age groups: young (average 16 years), middle-aged (more than 35), aged (over 55) and long-lived (roughly 80). To avoid experimental bias, donors of different ages were randomly spread across the sequencing lanes. The study analyzed two additional independent replicas of 1 million unique cDNA reads from the same blood draw for two donors, one aged 18 to 30 and one aged 80 or older.

General study outcomes and caveats: Estimates of total diversity from one million sequenced T cells were regarded as lower bounds and underestimates. Donor CMV infection status was unknown, potentially confounding age-related changes in expanded clonotypes. As age increased, observed TCR beta diversity per million T cells dropped in a roughly linear way, and a significant reduction was already evident by age about 40. The percentage of naive T cells measured by flow cytometry correlated strongly with observed TCR beta diversity. Because profiling used bulk unsorted PBMCs, naive and antigen-experienced compartments could not be compared conclusively. Compared with the aged group, the long-lived group had more naive CD4+ T cells, fewer expanded clones and increased TCR diversity, suggesting age selection.

CDR1 and CDR2 (LNHNV, YYDKDF) derive from the germline V gene (reference sequence). The junction carries 15 bases between V and J, which are trimmed by 1 base and 1 base respectively. The CDR3 goes from the cysteine to the phenylalanine over 17 residues. Only the CDR3 part of the read is kept: 51 bases, read in frame from the first base. The approximately 40 donors, aged roughly 6 to 100 years, were systemically healthy Caucasian individuals from Russia. About 10 milliliters of peripheral blood were drawn from each donor into EDTA-treated Vacutainer tubes. Ficoll-Paque density-gradient centrifugation was used to isolate PBMCs, with at least 6.5 million obtained per sample. Total RNA, at least 6 micrograms per sample, was extracted from PBMCs with Trizol reagent. The percentages of naive CD45RAhigh/CD27high T cells were determined by flow cytometry on a PBMC aliquot from every donor. Receptors were amplified or captured by 5' RACE. Instrument on record: Illumina HiSeq 2500. The second PCR ran for about 7 to 11 cycles and used a J-beta primer mix along with a sample-barcoded 5' primer. A unique molecular identifier was introduced onto each TCR beta cDNA molecule by a template-switch 5' adaptor carrying 12 random nucleotides. Each sample yielded at least 3 million CDR3-containing paired-end reads. First-strand cDNA synthesis was performed from all RNA using the Mint cDNA synthesis kit, with priming by a TRBC-specific oligonucleotide. After uracil-DNA glycosylase treatment, a first 18-cycle PCR used universal primers M1SS and BC2_uni_R on all cDNA. The authors' analysis ran thus. For normalization, 1 million high-quality reads were randomly selected from each sample, with every read carrying a distinct molecular identifier. Reads sharing molecular identifiers were discarded rather than binned into consensus sequences. MiTCR, with a Q25 quality threshold and the strictest error-elimination algorithm, was used for CDR3 identification, clonotype clustering and error correction. A nonparametric unseen species model with Euler transformation was used to estimate a lower bound on total TCR beta diversity. TCRdb reworked the public reads: Q25 trimming with fastp, MiXCR clone assembly, productive beta chains retained. Each CDR3 protein gets just one entry, which takes the most common genes and DNA from the rows behind it. The V and J calls, along with clone size, are taken from TCRdb and not from the paper's own processing. Across this sample there are around 1.5 million distinct CDR3 sequences, with around 42% seen only once. The biggest ten clones account for 6.5% to 10% of the sample.

The sample taken for sequencing was blood. The rearranged chain carries TRBV15 and TRBJ2-3; TRBD2 is possibly the D segment (5 matching bases). The sequence was collected from a woman between 18 and 30 years old in good health. The DNA sequence is TGTGCCACCAGCAGAGCATTTAAGGGAGAGGGCACAGATACGCAGTATTTT. It translates as CATSRAFKGEGTDTQYF. The full variable domain, completed from the reference TRBV15 and TRBJ2-3 proteins outside the CDR3, reads DAMVIQNPRYQVTQFGKPVTLSCSQTLNHNVMYWYQQKSSQAPKLLFHYYDKDFNNEADTPDNFQSRRPNTSFCFLDIRSPGLGDTAMYLCATSRAFKGEGTDTQYFGPGTRLTVL.